This is a list of T cell receptor beta chains from one sample in a study of blood T cells in healthy people across ages. TCRdb used MiXCR to reprocess the 5' RACE reads, holding one entry per CDR3 protein. The data hold 730,000 or so distinct CDR3 sequences, with roughly 45% observed a single time. Input material: blood. These receptor sequences come from a woman aged 60-70 years in good health. Both conserved end residues are part of each CDR3. D genes are given only for firm matches. A row's size may be missing; if present it is once, few, many or a size class.

j_call	clone_size	v_call	d_call	cdr3_nt	cdr3_aa
TRBJ2-5	NA	TRBV20-1	NA	TGCAGTGCTGGAGATTCAGGCGGTTTCGGTCCTCAAGAGACCCAGTACTTC	CSAGDSGGFGPQETQYF
TRBJ2-7	NA	TRBV6-1	TRBD1	TGTGCCAGCAGTGAACGGAGACAGGGTAGCGAGCAGTACTTC	CASSERRQGSEQYF
TRBJ1-2	few	TRBV10-3	NA	TGTGCCATCAGCGACGACAGTAACTATGGCTACACCTTC	CAISDDSNYGYTF
TRBJ2-5	NA	TRBV9	NA	TGTGCCAGCAGCGTAGGGCCTCCAACGACCCAGTACTTC	CASSVGPPTTQYF
TRBJ2-5	NA	TRBV9	NA	TGTGCCGGCAGCGAAGCAGGGAATCAGGGGACCCAGTACTTC	CAGSEAGNQGTQYF
TRBJ2-3	once	TRBV20-1	TRBD2	TGCAGTGCAGACCGACTAGCGGGGGACACAGATACGCAGTATTTT	CSADRLAGDTDTQYF
TRBJ2-7	few	TRBV6-5	NA	TGTGCCAGCAGTTCGGGGATTAGCGCTAGCTCCTACGAGCAGTACTTC	CASSSGISASSYEQYF
TRBJ1-2	few	TRBV27	NA	TGTGCCAGCAGTTTTCTGAGTACTCGTGGCTACACCTTC	CASSFLSTRGYTF
TRBJ1-4	many	TRBV7-9	TRBD1	TGTGCCAGCAGCCCTACCGGGACAGGGGACGAAAAACTGTTTTTT	CASSPTGTGDEKLFF
TRBJ1-1	NA	TRBV4-3	TRBD1	TGCGCCAGCAGCCCCCGGGACAGTCACATGAACACTGAAGCTTTCTTT	CASSPRDSHMNTEAFF
TRBJ2-1	NA	TRBV20-1	NA	TGCAGTGCTAGAGATGGGGGACTGGTATACAATGAGCAGTTCTTC	CSARDGGLVYNEQFF
TRBJ1-2	once	TRBV2	NA	TGTGCCAGCAGTGCCGACAGAAATGGCTACACCTTC	CASSADRNGYTF
TRBJ2-1	NA	TRBV7-2	TRBD2	TGTGCCAGCAGTCTTAGAATAGCGGGAAAGGATGAGCAGTTCTTC	CASSLRIAGKDEQFF
TRBJ2-3	NA	TRBV6-2/TRBV6-3	NA	TGTGCCAGCAGTTATAGGGGGAGCACAGATACGCAGTATTTT	CASSYRGSTDTQYF
TRBJ2-1	once	TRBV12-5	NA	TGTGCTAGTGGGTATAGGGCCGCCAGGGGGGAGCAGGTCTTC	CASGYRAARGEQVF
TRBJ2-5	NA	TRBV7-2	NA	TGTGCCAGCAGCCCTCAATACAGGGAACCCCAAGAGACCCAGTACTTC	CASSPQYREPQETQYF
TRBJ2-1	NA	TRBV10-3	TRBD1	TGTGCCATGGGGACAGGGAACTACAATGAGCAGTTCTTC	CAMGTGNYNEQFF
TRBJ2-3	NA	TRBV9	TRBD1	TGTGCCAGCAGCGAGTGGGACAGCCGCGCAGATACGCAGTATTTT	CASSEWDSRADTQYF
TRBJ2-3	NA	TRBV6-2/TRBV6-3	NA	TGTGCCAGCAGTTACCCGAGTCTGAGGACAGATACGCGGTATTTT	CASSYPSLRTDTRYF
TRBJ2-2	NA	TRBV28	NA	TGTGCCAGCAGTTTTGGCCTGAACACCGGGGAGCTGTTTTTT	CASSFGLNTGELFF
TRBJ1-5	NA	TRBV7-9	NA	TGTGCCAGCAGCCAGGGCTACCAAAATCAGCCCCAGCATTTT	CASSQGYQNQPQHF
TRBJ2-1	NA	TRBV5-4	TRBD2	TGTGCCAGCAGGGCTACCGGGACTAGCGGGGGCCCACTCCGCAATGAGCAGTTCTTC	CASRATGTSGGPLRNEQFF
TRBJ1-3	NA	TRBV4-1	NA	TGCGCCAGCAGCCAAGAGGACAGCTCTGGAAACACCATATATTTT	CASSQEDSSGNTIYF
TRBJ1-1	NA	TRBV2	NA	TGTGCCAGCAAGTCACAGGGTGTTAACACTGAAGCTTTCTTT	CASKSQGVNTEAFF
TRBJ2-3	few	TRBV6-2/TRBV6-3	NA	TGTGCCAGCAGTTACTCTAACCGACTGGCAGATACGCAGTATTTT	CASSYSNRLADTQYF
TRBJ2-2	few	TRBV7-3	NA	TGTGCCAGCAGCTTAATTGCCCCCACAGGGTACACCGGGGAGCTGTTTTTT	CASSLIAPTGYTGELFF
TRBJ2-7	few	TRBV24-1	NA	TGTGCCACCAGTGAGACAAATAGGTACGAGCAGTACTTC	CATSETNRYEQYF
TRBJ2-5	NA	TRBV11-2	NA	TGTGCCAGCGGATCAGGACAGATCCAAGAGACCCAGTACTTC	CASGSGQIQETQYF
TRBJ2-5	NA	TRBV9	TRBD2	TGTGCCAGCAGCCCCGCCCTAGCGGGAGGAGGGGAGACCCAGTACTTC	CASSPALAGGGETQYF
TRBJ1-1	few	TRBV5-1	NA	TGCGCCAGCAGCTTGGGTGGCGGGGGGCACACTGAAGCTTTCTTT	CASSLGGGGHTEAFF
TRBJ1-1	NA	TRBV10-3	NA	TGTGCCGCGAGCCATGGGGCCTCTTTGAACACTGAAGCTTTCTTT	CAASHGASLNTEAFF
TRBJ2-2	NA	TRBV20-1	TRBD1	TGCAGTGCTTCCGGGACAGGGGGCGCGAACACCGGGGAGCTGTTTTTT	CSASGTGGANTGELFF
TRBJ2-5	once	TRBV3-1	NA	TGTGCCAGCAGCCAAGACTTCAGGGTATTTCAAGAGACCCAGTACTTC	CASSQDFRVFQETQYF
TRBJ2-7	NA	TRBV20-1	NA	TGCAGTGCGTTCATTACATTGGGGGGTTCGGATGGGGAGCAGTACTTC	CSAFITLGGSDGEQYF
TRBJ2-7	NA	TRBV5-1	NA	TGCGCCAGCAGCTTGGCCTATAGCGGCTACGAGCAGTACTTC	CASSLAYSGYEQYF
TRBJ1-4	NA	TRBV12-3/TRBV12-4	NA	TGTGCCAGCAGCGACACTGGGTCGGATGAAAAACTGTTTTTT	CASSDTGSDEKLFF
TRBJ2-7	NA	TRBV29-1	TRBD2	TGCAGCGTGAGGAGTGGAGCGGGGGGGGACGAGCAGTACTTC	CSVRSGAGGDEQYF
TRBJ2-3	few	TRBV7-2	TRBD2	TGTGCCAGCAGCCCCGGACTAGCGGGAGTGTCTTGGACAGATACGCAGTATTTT	CASSPGLAGVSWTDTQYF
TRBJ2-3	NA	TRBV3-1	TRBD2	TGTGCCAGCAGGGACCGACTAGCGGGTTTGGATACGCAGTATTTT	CASRDRLAGLDTQYF
TRBJ2-3	NA	TRBV12-3/TRBV12-4	NA	TGTGCCAGCGGTTCGGGGGGCGATGCGCAGTATTTT	CASGSGGDAQYF
TRBJ2-1	NA	TRBV3-1	TRBD2	TGTGCCAGCAGGTCTAGCGGCCCAGGGTGCGAGCAGTTCTTC	CASRSSGPGCEQFF
TRBJ2-2	NA	TRBV7-9	NA	TGTGCCAGCAGCTTTGAGTCCATCAACACCGGGGAGCTGTTTTTT	CASSFESINTGELFF